The TCR beta chain described here comes from a study of spatial heterogeneity in lung cancer. All TCR cDNA molecules were individually tagged with a unique molecular identifier. One entry per CDR3 protein, called by TCRdb with MiXCR from the 5' RACE reads. The sample comprises 7,500 to 10,000 distinct CDR3 sequences, about 23% of which are singletons, and around 3.7% rests with the top ten. The time point denotes: blood at routine non-recurrence follow-up after resection. The CDR3 totals 14 residues. CDR1 and CDR2 (germline): DFQATT, SNEGSKA (reference sequence). The V gene lost 0 bases and the J gene lost 4 bases, with 12 bases spanning the gap.

The gene calls are TRBV20-1 and TRBJ1-1, with D maybe TRBD1 (5 bases). This TCR was recovered from a female donor with early-stage non-small cell lung cancer. The material sequenced was PBMCs, taken at follow-up. The CDR3 nucleotides read TGCAGTGCTAGAGATCTGGACAAGAGCACTGAAGCTTTCTTT. Protein sequence: CSARDLDKSTEAFF.